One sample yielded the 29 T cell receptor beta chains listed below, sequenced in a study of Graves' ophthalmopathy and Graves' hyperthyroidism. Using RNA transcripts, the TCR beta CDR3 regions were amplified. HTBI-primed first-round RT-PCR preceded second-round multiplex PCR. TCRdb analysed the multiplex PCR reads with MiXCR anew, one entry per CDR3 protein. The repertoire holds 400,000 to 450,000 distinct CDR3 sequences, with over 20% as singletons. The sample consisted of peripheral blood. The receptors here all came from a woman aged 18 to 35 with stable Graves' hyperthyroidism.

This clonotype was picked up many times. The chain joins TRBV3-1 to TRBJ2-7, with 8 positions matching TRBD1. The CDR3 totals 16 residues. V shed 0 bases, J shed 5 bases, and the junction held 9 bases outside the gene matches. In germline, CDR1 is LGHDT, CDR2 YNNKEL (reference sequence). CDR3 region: CASSQDFRTGLDEQYF. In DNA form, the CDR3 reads TGTGCCAGCAGCCAAGATTTCAGGACAGGGCTGGACGAGCAGTACTTC.

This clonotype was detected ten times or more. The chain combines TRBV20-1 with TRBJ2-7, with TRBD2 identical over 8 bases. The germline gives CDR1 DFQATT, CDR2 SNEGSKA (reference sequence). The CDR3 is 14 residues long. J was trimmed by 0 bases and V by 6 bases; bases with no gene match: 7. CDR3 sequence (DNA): TGCAGTGCCAGTAGCGGGGCCTCCTCCTACGAGCAGTACTTC. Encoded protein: CSASSGASSYEQYF.

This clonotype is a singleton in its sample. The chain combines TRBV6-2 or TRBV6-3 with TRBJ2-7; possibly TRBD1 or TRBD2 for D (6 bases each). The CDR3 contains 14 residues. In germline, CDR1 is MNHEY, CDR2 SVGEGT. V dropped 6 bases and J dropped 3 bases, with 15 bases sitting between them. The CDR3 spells CASRKARGDYEQYF. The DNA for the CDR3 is TGTGCCAGCAGGAAGGCTAGGGGGGACTACGAGCAGTACTTC.

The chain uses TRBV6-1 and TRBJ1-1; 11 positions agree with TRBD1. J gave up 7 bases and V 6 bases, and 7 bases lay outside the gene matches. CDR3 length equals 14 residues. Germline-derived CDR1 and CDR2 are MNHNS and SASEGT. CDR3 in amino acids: CASRTGQGASEAFF. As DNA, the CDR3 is TGTGCCAGCAGGACCGGACAGGGGGCAAGTGAAGCTTTCTTT.

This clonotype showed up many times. The CDR3 here is CASSLANQEETQYF. The DNA for the CDR3 is TGCGCCAGCAGCTTGGCCAACCAAGAAGAGACCCAGTACTTC. This chain connects TRBV5-1 to TRBJ2-5, with no clear D. Trimming stripped 0 bases from V and 3 bases from J, with 9 bases between. CDR1 SGHRS and CDR2 YFSETQ come from the germline V gene. This CDR3 is built from 14 residues.

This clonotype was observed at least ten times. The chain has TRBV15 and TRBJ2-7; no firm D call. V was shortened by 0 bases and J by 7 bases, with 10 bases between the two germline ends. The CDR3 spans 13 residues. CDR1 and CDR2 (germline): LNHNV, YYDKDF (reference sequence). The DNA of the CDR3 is TGTGCCACCAGCAGAGATAAAGGGTATGAGCAGTACTTC. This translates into CATSRDKGYEQYF.

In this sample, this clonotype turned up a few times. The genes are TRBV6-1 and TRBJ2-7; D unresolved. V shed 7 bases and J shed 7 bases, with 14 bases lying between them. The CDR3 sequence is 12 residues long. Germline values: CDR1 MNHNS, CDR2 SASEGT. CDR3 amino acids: CASNDGVLEQYF. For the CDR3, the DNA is TGTGCCAGCAATGATGGAGTGTTGGAGCAGTACTTC.

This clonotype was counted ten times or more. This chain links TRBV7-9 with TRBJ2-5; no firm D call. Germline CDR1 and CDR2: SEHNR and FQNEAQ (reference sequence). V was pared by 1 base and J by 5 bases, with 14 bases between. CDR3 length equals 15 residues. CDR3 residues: CASSLGRRPTETQYF. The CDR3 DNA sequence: TGTGCCAGCAGCTTAGGACGGCGGCCTACGGAGACCCAGTACTTC.

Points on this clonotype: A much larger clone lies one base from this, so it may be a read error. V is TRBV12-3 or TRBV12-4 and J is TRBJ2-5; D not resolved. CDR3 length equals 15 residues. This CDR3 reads CASSLGFAPQETKYF. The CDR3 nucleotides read TGTGCCAGCAGTTTGGGTTTCGCCCCCCAAGAGACCAAGTACTTC.

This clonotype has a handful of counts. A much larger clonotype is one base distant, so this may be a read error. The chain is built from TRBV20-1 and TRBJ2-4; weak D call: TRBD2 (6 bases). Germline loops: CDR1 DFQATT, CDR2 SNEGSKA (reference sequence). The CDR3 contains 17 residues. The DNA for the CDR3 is TGCAGTGCTAGCCCCTTGGAGAGGAGGGCCGGCAAAAACATTAAGTACTTC. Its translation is CSASPLERRAGKNIKYF.

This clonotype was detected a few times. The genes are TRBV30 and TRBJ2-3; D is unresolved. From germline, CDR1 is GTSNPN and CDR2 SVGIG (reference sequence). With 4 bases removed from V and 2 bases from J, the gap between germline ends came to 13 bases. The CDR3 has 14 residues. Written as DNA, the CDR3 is TGTGCCTGGACGACCCAAACCCCCACAGATACGCAGTATTTT. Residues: CAWTTQTPTDTQYF. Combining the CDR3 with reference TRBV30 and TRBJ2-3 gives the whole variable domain SQTIHQWPATLVQPVGSPLSLECTVEGTSNPNLYWYRQAAGRGLQLLFYSVGIGQISSEVPQNLSASRPQDRQFILSSKKLLLSDSGFYLCAWTTQTPTDTQYFGPGTRLTVL.

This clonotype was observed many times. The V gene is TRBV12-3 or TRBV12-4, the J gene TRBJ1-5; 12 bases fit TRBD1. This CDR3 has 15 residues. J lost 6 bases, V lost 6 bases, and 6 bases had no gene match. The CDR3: CASSTGTGGAQPQHF. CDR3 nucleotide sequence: TGTGCCAGCAGCACCGGGACAGGGGGCGCTCAGCCCCAGCATTTT.

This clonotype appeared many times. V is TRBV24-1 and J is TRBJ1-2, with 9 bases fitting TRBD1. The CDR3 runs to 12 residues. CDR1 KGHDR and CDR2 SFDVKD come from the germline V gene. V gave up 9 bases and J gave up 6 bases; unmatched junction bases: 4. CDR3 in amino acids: CATADRGNGYTF. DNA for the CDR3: TGTGCCACCGCTGACAGGGGGAATGGCTACACCTTC.

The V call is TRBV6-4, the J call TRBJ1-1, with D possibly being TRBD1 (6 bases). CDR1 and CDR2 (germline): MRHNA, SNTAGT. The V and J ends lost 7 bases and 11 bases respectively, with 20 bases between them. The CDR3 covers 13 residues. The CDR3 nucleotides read TGTGCCAGCAATTACAACCGACAGGTATCCGCTTTCTTT. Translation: CASNYNRQVSAFF.

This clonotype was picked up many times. The CDR3 sequence is CASNPGTEAFF. For the CDR3, the DNA is TGTGCCAGCAACCCCGGCACTGAAGCTTTCTTT. The J gene is TRBJ1-1, the V gene TRBV28; no reliable D call. The CDR3 length is 11 residues. Germline assignment: CDR1 MDHEN and CDR2 SYDVKM. Deletions cut 7 bases from V and 4 bases from J, with 7 bases between.

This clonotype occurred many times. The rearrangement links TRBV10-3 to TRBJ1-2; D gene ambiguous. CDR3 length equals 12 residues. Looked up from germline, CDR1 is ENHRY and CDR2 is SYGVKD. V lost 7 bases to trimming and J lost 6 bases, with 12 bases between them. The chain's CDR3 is CAINLGGNGYTF. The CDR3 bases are TGTGCCATCAACCTCGGAGGGAATGGCTACACCTTC.

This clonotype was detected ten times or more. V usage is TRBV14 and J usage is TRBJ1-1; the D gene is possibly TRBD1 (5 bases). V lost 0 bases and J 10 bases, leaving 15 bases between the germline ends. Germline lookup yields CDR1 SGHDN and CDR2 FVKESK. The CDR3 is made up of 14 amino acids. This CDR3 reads CASSQDLSGGAAFF. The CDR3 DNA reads TGTGCCAGCAGCCAAGATCTCTCGGGGGGTGCAGCTTTCTTT.

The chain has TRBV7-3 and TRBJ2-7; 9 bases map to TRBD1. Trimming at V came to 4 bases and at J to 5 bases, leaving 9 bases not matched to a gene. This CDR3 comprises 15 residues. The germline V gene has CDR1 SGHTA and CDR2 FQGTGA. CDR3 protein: CASSSGQGIFDEQYF. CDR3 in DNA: TGTGCCAGCAGCTCCGGACAGGGGATATTTGACGAGCAGTACTTC.

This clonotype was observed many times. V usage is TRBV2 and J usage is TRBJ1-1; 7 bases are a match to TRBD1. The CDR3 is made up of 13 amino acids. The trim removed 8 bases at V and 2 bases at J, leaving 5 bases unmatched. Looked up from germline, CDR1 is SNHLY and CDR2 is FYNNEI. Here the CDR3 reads CASCRQGNTEAFF. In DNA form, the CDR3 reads TGTGCCAGCTGTCGACAGGGAAACACTGAAGCTTTCTTT.

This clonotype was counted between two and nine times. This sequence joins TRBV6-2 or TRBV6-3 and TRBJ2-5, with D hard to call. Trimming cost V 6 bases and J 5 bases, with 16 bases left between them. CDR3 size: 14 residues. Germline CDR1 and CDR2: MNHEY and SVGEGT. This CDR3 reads CASSHPHRPETQYF. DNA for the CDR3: TGTGCCAGCAGCCACCCCCACCGGCCGGAGACCCAGTACTTC.

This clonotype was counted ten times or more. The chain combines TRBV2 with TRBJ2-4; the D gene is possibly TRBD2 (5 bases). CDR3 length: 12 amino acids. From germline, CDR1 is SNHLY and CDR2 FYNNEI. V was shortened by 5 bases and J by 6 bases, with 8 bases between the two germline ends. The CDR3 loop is CASSSDLNIQYF. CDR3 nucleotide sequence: TGTGCCAGCAGTTCGGACTTAAACATTCAGTACTTC.

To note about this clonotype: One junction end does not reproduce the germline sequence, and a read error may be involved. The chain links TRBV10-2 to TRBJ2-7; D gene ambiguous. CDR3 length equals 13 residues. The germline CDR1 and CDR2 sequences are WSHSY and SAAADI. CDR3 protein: CASSHMSSYDQYF. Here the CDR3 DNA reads TGCGCCAGCAGCCACATGAGCTCCTACGATCAGTACTTC.

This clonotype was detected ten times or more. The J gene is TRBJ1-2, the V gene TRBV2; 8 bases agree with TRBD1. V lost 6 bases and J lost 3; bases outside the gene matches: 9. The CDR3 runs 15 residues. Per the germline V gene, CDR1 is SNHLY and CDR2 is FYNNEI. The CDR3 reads CASRASGQGHYGYTF. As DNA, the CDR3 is TGTGCCAGCAGAGCTAGCGGACAGGGCCACTATGGCTACACCTTC.

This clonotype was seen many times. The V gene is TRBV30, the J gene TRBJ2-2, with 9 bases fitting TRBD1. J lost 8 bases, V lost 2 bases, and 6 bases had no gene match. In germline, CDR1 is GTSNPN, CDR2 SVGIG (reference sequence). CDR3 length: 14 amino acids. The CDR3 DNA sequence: TGTGCCTGGAGTACTTACAGGGGGCAAGGGGAGCTGTTTTTT. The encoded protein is CAWSTYRGQGELFF.

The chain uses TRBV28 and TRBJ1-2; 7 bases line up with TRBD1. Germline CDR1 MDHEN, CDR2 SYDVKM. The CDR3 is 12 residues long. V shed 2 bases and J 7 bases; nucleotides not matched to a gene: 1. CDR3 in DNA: TGTGCCAGCAGTTTAACAGGGGTTGGCTACACCTTC. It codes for CASSLTGVGYTF.

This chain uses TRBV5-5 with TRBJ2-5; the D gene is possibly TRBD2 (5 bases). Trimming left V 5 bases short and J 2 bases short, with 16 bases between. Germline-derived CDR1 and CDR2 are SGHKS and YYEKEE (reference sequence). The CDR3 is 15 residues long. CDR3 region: CASRPGRTGQETQYF. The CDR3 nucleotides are TGTGCCAGCAGGCCCGGGCGGACGGGACAAGAGACCCAGTACTTC.

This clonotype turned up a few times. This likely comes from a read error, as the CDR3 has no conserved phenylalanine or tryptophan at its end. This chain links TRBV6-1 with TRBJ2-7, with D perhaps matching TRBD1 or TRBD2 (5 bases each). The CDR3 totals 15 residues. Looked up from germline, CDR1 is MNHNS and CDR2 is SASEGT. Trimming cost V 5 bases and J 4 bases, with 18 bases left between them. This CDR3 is CASSKGVRDGYEQYL. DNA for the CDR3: TGTGCCAGCAGTAAGGGAGTAAGGGACGGGTACGAGCAGTACCTC.

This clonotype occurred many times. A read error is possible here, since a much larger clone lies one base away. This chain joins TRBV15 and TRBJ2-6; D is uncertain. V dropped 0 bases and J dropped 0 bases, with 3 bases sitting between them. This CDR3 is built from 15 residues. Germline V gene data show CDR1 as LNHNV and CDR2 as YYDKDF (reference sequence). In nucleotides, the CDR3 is TGTGCCACCAGCAGAGATCTCTCTGGGGCCAACGTCCTGACTTTC. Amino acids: CATSRDLSGANVLTF.

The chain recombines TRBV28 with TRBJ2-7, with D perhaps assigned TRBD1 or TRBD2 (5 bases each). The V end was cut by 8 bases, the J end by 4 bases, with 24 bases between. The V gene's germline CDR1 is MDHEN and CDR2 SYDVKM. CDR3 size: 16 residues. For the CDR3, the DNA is TGTGCCAGCGCTTCAGGGTCCCTAGCTACCCCATACGAGCAGTACTTC. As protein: CASASGSLATPYEQYF.